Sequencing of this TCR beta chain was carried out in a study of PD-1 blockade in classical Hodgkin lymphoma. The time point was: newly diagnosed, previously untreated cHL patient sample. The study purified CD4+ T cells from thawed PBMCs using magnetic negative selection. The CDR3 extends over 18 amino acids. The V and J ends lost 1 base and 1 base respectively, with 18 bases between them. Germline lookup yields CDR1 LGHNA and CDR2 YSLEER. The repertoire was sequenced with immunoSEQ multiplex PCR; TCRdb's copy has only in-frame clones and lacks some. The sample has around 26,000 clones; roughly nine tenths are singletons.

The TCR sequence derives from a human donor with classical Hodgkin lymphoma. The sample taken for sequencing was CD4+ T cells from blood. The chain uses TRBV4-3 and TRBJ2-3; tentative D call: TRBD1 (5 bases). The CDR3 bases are TGCGCCAGCAGCCAAGGGCGAAGCGCCGGCAGGGGCACAGATACGCAGTATTTT. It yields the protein CASSQGRSAGRGTDTQYF.